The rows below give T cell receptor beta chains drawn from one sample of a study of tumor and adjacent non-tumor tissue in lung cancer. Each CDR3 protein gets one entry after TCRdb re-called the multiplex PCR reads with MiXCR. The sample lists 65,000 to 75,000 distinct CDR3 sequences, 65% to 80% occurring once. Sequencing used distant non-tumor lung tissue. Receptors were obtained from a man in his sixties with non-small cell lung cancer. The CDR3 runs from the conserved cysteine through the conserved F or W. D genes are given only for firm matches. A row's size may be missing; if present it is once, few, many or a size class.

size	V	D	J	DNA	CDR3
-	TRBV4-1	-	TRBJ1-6	TGCACCAGCAGCCAAGATTCGACAGTGGGCTCACCTAATTCGCCCCTCCACTTT	CTSSQDSTVGSPNSPLHF
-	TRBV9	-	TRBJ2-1	TGTGCCAGCAGCGTTGCTCTGGGACATGGTAGAGATGAGCAGTTCTTC	CASSVALGHGRDEQFF
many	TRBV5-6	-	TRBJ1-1	TGTGCCAGCAGCTTTCTGAACACTGAAGCTTTCTTT	CASSFLNTEAFF
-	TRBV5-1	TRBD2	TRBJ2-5	TGCGTCAGCAGCGCGACTAGCGGGAGTGGTGAGACCCAGTATTTC	CVSSATSGSGETQYF
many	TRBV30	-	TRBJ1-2	TGTGCCTGGAGTGATAGAGCGGGCAGTAACTATGGCTACACCTTC	CAWSDRAGSNYGYTF
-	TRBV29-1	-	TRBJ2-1	TGCAGTCTGGACACTTACAATGAGCAGTTCTTC	CSLDTYNEQFF
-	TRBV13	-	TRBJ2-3	TGTACCAGGAACTTAGCGAGACAGGACACAGATACGCAGTATTTC	CTRNLARQDTDTQYF
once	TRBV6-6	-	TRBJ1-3	TGTGCCAGTAGACAGGTAGACTCTGGAAACGCCATATATTTT	CASRQVDSGNAIYF
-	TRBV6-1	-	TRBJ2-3	TGTGCCAACAGTGAACTTCATGGTAACACAAATACGCAGTATTTT	CANSELHGNTNTQYF
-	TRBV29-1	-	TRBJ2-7	TGCAACGCAACAAGGGGGGGACGTGGTTCCCACGAGCAGTACTTC	CNATRGGRGSHEQYF
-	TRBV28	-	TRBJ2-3	TGTGCCAGCAAGGTCGGAGGAATGGGCACAGATACGCATTATTTT	CASKVGGMGTDTHYF
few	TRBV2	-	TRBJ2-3	TGTGCCAGCAGTGCCATCGGGTCTAGCACAGATACGCAGTATTTT	CASSAIGSSTDTQYF
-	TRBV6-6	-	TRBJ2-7	TGTGCTAGCAGTTGCGGACTCTTTGGGTACGAGCTGTACTTC	CASSCGLFGYELYF
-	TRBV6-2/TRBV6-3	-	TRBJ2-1	TGTGTCAGCAGTCCGGGGCAGGGGATAATTGAGCAGTTCTTC	CVSSPGQGIIEQFF
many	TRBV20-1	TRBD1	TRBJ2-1	TGCAGTGCTAGAGATGGGGACAGGGGTTTCAATGAGCAGTTCTTC	CSARDGDRGFNEQFF
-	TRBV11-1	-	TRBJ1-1	TGTGCCAGCAGCTTAGCTCCGGGGGTTGAAGCTCTCTTT	CASSLAPGVEALF
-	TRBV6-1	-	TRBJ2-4	TGTGACAGCAGCGAGAAAGGGGGGAATAGGAAAAACATTCAATACTTC	CDSSEKGGNRKNIQYF
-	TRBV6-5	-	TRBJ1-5	TGCGTCAGCAGTTATAGGTCGAATCAGCCCCAGCATTTT	CVSSYRSNQPQHF
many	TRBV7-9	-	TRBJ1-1	TGTGCCAGCAGCTCCCCGACAGGAATGAACACTGAAGCTTTCTTT	CASSSPTGMNTEAFF
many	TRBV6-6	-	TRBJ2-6	TGTGCCAACATTAACCGCCCAGGGAACTCTGGGGCCAACGTCCTGACTTTC	CANINRPGNSGANVLTF
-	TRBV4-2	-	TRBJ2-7	TGTACCAGTAGCCAAGAAGGGGTGGGAGCGTCCTACGAGCAGTACTTC	CTSSQEGVGASYEQYF
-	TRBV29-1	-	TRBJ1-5	TGCAGCGCCTGTTCGACTGATAGCAATGAGCCCCAGCATTTT	CSACSTDSNEPQHF
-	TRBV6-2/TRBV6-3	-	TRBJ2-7	TGTGCCAGCCGGGAGTGGGGGGCAACCTACGACCAGTACTTC	CASREWGATYDQYF
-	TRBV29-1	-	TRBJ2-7	TGCAGCGCAACAAGGGGGGAACATGGTTCCCACGAGCAGTATTTC	CSATRGEHGSHEQYF
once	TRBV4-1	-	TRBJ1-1	TGCGCTAGCAGCTACGGCTCTGATGCTTTCTTT	CASSYGSDAFF
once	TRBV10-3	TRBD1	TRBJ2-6	TGTACCATTACCGGGACAGGTGGTGAGGCCAACGTCCTGACTTTC	CTITGTGGEANVLTF
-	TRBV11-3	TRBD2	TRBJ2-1	TGTGTCAGCAGCCCCAACCAACTAGCGGGGTTAGGTGAACAGTTTTTC	CVSSPNQLAGLGEQFF
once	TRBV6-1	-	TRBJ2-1	TGTGCCAGCAAACTCGGACGGGCCGATGAGCACTTCTTT	CASKLGRADEHFF
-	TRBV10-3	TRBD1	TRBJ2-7	TGTACCATCAGCGAACCCGGGACAGGTCCAACCTACGAGCAGTACTTC	CTISEPGTGPTYEQYF
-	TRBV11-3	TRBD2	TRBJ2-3	TGCGCCAGCAGCCCTACTAGCGCGAGGCCGATGTATGATACGCAGTATTTC	CASSPTSARPMYDTQYF
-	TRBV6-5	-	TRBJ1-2	TGCGCCAGCAGTCGACGGAGTGGGAATAACTATGGCTACACCTTC	CASSRRSGNNYGYTF
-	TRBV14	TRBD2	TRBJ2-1	TGTGTCAGCAGCCAAGACCGACTAGCGGGAGCAGTGAATGAGCAGTTCTTC	CVSSQDRLAGAVNEQFF
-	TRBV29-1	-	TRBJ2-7	TGCAGCGAGAGGACAAGCAGGAGTCAAGGCGAGCAGTACTTC	CSERTSRSQGEQYF
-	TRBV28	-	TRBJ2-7	TGTGCCAGCAGACCCTCGAAGGACAGCTTCACCTACGAGCAGTACTTC	CASRPSKDSFTYEQYF